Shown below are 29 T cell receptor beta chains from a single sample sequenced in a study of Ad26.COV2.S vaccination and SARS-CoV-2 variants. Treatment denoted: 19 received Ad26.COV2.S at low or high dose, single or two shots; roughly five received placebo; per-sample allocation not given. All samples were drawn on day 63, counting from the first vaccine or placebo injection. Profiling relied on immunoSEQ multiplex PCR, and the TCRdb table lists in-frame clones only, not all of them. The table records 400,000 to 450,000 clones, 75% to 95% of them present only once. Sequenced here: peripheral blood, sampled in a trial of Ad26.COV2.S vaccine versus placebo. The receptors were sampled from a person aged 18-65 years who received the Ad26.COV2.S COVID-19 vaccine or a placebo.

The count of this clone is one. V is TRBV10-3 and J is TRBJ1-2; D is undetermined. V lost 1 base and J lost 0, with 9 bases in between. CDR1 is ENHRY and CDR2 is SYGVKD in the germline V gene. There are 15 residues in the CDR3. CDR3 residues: CAISEFVGTNYGYTF. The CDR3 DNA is TGTGCCATCAGTGAGTTTGTGGGAACTAACTATGGCTACACCTTC.

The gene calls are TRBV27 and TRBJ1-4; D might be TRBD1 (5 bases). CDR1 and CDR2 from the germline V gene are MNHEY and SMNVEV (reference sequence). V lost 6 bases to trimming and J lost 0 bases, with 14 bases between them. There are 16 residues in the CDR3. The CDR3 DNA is TGTGCCAGCAGAAAAAGCAGGGTAGCAACTAATGAAAAACTGTTTTTT. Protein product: CASRKSRVATNEKLFF.

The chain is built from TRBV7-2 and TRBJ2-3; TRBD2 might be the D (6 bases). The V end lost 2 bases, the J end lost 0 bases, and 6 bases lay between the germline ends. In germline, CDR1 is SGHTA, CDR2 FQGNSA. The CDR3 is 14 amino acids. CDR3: CASSLSGSTDTQYF. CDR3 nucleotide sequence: TGTGCCAGCAGCTTAAGCGGGAGCACAGATACGCAGTATTTT.

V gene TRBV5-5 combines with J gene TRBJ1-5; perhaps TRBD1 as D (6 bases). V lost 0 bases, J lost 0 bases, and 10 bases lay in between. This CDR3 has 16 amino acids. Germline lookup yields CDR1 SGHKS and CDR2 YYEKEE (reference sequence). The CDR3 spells CASSLGQVYSNQPQHF. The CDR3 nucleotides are TGTGCCAGCAGCTTGGGACAGGTCTATAGCAATCAGCCCCAGCATTTT.

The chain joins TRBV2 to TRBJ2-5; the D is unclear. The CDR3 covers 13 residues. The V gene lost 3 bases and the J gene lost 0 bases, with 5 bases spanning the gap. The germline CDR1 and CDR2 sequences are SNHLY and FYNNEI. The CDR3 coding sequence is TGTGCCAGCAGTGATCAGTACCAAGAGACCCAGTACTTC. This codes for CASSDQYQETQYF. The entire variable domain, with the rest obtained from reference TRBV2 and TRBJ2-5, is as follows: EPEVTQTPSHQVTQMGQEVILRCVPISNHLYFYWYRQILGQKVEFLVSFYNNEISEKSEIFDDQFSVERPDGSNFTLKIRSTKLEDSAMYFCASSDQYQETQYFGPGTRLLVL.

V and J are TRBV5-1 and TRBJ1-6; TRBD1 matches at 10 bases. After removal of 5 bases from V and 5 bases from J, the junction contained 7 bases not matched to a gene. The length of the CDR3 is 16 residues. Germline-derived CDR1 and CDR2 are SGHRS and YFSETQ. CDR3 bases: TGCGCCAGCAGACTATGGACAGGGGGTAATAATTCACCCCTCCACTTT. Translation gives CASRLWTGGNNSPLHF.

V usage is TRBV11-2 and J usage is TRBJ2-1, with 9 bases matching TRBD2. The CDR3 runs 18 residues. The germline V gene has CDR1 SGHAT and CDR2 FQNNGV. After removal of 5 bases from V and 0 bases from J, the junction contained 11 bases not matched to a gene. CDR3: CASSLLTSGASSYNEQFF. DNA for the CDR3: TGTGCCAGCAGCCTCCTGACTAGCGGCGCTAGCTCCTACAATGAGCAGTTCTTC.

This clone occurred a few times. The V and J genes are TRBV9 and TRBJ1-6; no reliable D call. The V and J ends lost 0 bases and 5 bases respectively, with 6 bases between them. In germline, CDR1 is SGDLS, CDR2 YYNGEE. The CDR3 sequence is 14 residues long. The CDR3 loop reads CASSVVPDNSPLHF. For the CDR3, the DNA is TGTGCCAGCAGCGTAGTACCTGATAATTCACCCCTCCACTTT.

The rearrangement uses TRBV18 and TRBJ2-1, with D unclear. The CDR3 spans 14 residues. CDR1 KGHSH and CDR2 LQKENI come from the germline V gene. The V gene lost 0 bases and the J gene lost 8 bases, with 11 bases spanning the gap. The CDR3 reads CASSPPPRLDEQFF. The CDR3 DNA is TGTGCCAGCTCACCACCCCCTAGGTTGGATGAGCAGTTCTTC.

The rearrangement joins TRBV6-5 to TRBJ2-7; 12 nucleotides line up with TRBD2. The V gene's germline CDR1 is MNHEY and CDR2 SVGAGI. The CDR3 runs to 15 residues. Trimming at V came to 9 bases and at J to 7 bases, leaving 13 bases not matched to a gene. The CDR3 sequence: CASHEALAGGEEQYF. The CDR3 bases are TGTGCCAGTCATGAAGCCCTAGCGGGAGGGGAGGAGCAGTACTTC.

In DNA, the CDR3 is TGTGCCAGCAGCTTAGGGACTAGCGGACCCTACGAGCAGTACTTC. The encoded protein is CASSLGTSGPYEQYF. The chain has TRBV11-1 and TRBJ2-7, with 10 nucleotides matching TRBD2. V shed 1 base, J shed 2 bases, and the junction held 2 bases outside the gene matches. Germline values: CDR1 SGHAT, CDR2 FQDESV (reference sequence). This CDR3 has 15 amino acids.

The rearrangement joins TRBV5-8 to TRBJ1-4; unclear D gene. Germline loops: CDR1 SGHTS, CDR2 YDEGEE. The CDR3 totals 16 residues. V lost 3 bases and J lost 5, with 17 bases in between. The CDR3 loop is CASSSRAALGNEKLFF. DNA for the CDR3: TGTGCCAGCAGCTCCCGGGCCGCCCTGGGGAATGAAAAACTGTTTTTT.

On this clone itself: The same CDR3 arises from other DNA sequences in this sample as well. The chain's CDR3 is CASSYGTGNYGYTF. The CDR3 DNA sequence: TGTGCCAGCAGTTATGGGACAGGGAACTATGGCTACACCTTC. The chain joins TRBV6-5 to TRBJ1-2; TRBD1 agrees at 9 bases. Germline CDR1 and CDR2: MNHEY and SVGAGI. The CDR3 totals 14 residues. Trimming took 3 bases from V and 2 from J; bases not matched to a gene: 1.

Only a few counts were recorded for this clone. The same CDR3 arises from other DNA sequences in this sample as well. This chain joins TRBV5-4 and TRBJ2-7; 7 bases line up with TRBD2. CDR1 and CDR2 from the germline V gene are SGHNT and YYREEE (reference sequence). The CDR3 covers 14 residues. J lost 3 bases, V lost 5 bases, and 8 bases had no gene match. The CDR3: CASSPGTNSYEQYF. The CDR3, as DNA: TGTGCCAGCAGTCCCGGGACTAATAGCTACGAGCAGTACTTC.

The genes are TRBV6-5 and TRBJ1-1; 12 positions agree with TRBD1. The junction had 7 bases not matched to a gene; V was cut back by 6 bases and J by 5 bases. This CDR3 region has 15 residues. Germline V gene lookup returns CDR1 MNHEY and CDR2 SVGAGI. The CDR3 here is CASSTGTGGRTEAFF. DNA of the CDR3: TGTGCCAGCAGCACCGGGACAGGGGGCCGTACTGAAGCTTTCTTT.

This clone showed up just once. The CDR3, as DNA: TGTGCCAGCAGCTTAGGTGGGGGAGGGGGGCAAGAGACCCAGTACTTC. It translates to CASSLGGGGGQETQYF. The rearrangement joins TRBV7-6 to TRBJ2-5; D perhaps matches TRBD2 (7 bases). Per the germline V gene, CDR1 is SGHVS and CDR2 is FNYEAQ. The V end was cut by 1 base, the J end by 2 bases, with 14 bases between. The CDR3 covers 16 residues.

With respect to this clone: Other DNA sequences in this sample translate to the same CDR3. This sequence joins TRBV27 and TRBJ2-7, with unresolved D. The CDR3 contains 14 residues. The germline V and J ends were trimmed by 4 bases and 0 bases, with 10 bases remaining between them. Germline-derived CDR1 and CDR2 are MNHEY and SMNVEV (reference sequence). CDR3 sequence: CASSYGSGSYEQYF. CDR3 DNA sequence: TGTGCCAGCAGTTATGGGTCTGGCTCCTACGAGCAGTACTTC.

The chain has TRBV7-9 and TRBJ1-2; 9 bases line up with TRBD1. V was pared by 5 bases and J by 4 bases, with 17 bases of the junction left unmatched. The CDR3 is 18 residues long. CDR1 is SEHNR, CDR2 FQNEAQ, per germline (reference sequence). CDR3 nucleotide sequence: TGTGCCAGCAGCCCCTCGCCGGGACAGGGCAGAACGTCCTATGGCTACACCTTC. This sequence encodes CASSPSPGQGRTSYGYTF.

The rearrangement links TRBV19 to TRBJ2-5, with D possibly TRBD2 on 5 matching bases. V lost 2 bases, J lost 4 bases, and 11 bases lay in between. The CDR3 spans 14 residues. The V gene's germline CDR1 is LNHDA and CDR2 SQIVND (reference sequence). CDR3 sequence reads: CASSILGEGETQYF. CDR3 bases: TGTGCCAGTAGTATACTCGGCGAGGGAGAGACCCAGTACTTC.

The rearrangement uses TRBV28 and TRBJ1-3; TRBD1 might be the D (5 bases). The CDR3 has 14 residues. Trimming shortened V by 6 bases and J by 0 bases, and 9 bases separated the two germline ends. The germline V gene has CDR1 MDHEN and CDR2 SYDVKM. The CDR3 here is CASSGTPSGNTIYF. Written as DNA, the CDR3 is TGTGCCAGCAGCGGGACCCCCTCTGGAAACACCATATATTTT.

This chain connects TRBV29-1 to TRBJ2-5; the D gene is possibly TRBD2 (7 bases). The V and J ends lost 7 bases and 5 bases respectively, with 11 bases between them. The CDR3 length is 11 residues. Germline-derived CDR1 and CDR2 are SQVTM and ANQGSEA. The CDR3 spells CSGGGDETQYF. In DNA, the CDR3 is TGCAGCGGGGGGGGCGATGAGACCCAGTACTTC.

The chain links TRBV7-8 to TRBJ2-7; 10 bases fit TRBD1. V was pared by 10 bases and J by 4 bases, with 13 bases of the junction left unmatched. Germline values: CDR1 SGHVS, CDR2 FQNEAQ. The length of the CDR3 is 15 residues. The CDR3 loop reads CAIQAPTGGGYEQYF. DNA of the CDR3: TGTGCCATCCAGGCCCCGACAGGGGGCGGGTACGAGCAGTACTTC.

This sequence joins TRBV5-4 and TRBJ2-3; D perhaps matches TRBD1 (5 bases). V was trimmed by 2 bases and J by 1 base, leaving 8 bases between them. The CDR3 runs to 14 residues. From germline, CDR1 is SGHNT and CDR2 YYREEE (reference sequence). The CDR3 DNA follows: TGTGCCAGCAGCTTTACAGGCGGCACAGATACGCAGTATTTT. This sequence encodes CASSFTGGTDTQYF.

CDR3 amino acids: CASSRQQQETQYF. The CDR3, as DNA: TGTGCCAGTAGTCGACAACAGCAAGAGACCCAGTACTTC. The gene calls are TRBV19 and TRBJ2-5; no reliable D call. V was cut by 5 bases and J by 2 bases, with 9 bases left in between. The CDR3 consists of 13 residues. Germline values: CDR1 LNHDA, CDR2 SQIVND (reference sequence).

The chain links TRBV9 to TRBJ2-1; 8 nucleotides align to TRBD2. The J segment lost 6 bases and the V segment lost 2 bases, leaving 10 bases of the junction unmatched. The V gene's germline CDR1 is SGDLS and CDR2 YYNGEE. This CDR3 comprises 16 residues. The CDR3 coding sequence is TGTGCCAGCAGCGTCTCTACCGGGAGGGCCGGCAATGAGCAGTTCTTC. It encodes CASSVSTGRAGNEQFF.

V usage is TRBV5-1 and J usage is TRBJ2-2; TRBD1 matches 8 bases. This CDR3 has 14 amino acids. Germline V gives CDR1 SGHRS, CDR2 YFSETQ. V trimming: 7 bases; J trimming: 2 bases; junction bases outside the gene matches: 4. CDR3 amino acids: CASRQGANTGELFF. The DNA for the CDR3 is TGCGCCAGCCGTCAGGGGGCCAACACCGGGGAGCTGTTTTTT.

This chain's CDR3 is CASSDNRGSLGYTF. CDR3 DNA: TGTGCCAGCTCCGATAACAGGGGATCTCTTGGCTACACCTTC. The chain combines TRBV18 with TRBJ1-2, with 7 bases aligning to TRBD1. Trimming removed 6 bases from V and 7 bases from J; junction bases left unmatched: 11. The CDR3 consists of 14 residues. Germline CDR1 KGHSH, CDR2 LQKENI. Drawing the rest from reference TRBV18 and TRBJ1-2, the complete variable domain is NAGVMQNPRHLVRRRGQEARLRCSPMKGHSHVYWYRQLPEEGLKFMVYLQKENIIDESGMPKERFSAEFPKEGPSILRIQQVVRGDSAAYFCASSDNRGSLGYTFGSGTRLTVV.

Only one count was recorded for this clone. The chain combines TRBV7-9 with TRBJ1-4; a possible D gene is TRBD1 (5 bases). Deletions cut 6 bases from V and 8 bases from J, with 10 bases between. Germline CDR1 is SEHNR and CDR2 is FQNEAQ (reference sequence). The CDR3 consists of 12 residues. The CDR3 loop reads CASRSGGEKLFF. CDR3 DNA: TGTGCCAGCAGATCGGGGGGAGAAAAACTGTTTTTT.

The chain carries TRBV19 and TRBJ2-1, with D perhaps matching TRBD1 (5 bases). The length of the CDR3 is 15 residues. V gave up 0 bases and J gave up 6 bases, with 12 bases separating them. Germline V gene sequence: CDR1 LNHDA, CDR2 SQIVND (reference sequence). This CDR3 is CASSIDSVQGNEQFF. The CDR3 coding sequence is TGTGCCAGTAGTATAGACTCCGTCCAGGGCAATGAGCAGTTCTTC.